Presented here are 30 T cell receptor beta chains from one specimen sequenced in a study of immune heterogeneity within non-small cell lung tumors. Multiplex PCR amplified the TCR beta CDR3 region. Its first round ran for 10 cycles with 32 V and 13 J primers. TCRdb processed the multiplex PCR reads anew with MiXCR; each CDR3 protein has one entry. The sample carries some 15,000 distinct CDR3 sequences, roughly 29% recorded once. The template consisted of bulk tumor genomic DNA, with 600 ng used per sample. Several widely spaced biopsies per primary tumor were taken during surgery. Curative operations were performed on patients who had untreated, newly diagnosed non-small cell lung cancer. Sequenced input: lung tumor tissue. These receptors all stem from a woman aged 45-65 years with non-small cell lung cancer.

This clonotype was counted between two and nine times. The V call is TRBV19, the J call TRBJ2-7; a weak D match, TRBD1 (6 bases). The CDR3 totals 13 residues. The V end lost 6 bases, the J end lost 4 bases, and 13 bases lay between the germline ends. From germline, CDR1 is LNHDA and CDR2 SQIVND (reference sequence). CDR3 DNA: TGTGCCAGTAGCTTAGGGACACTTTACGAGCAGTACTTC. The encoded protein is CASSLGTLYEQYF.

About this clonotype itself: Compared with germline, one end of the junction differs, possibly owing to a read error. The chain couples TRBV3-1 to TRBJ2-2; TRBD2 matches 9 bases. From germline, CDR1 is LGHDT and CDR2 YNNKEL (reference sequence). CDR3 length equals 16 residues. CDR3 DNA sequence: TGTGCCAGGAGCCAAGAGGCGGGAGGGACAACCGGGGAGCTGTTTTTT. Its protein is CARSQEAGGTTGELFF.

V gene TRBV18 combines with J gene TRBJ1-4; D might be TRBD1 (5 bases). There are 15 residues in the CDR3. Trimming cost V 3 bases and J 8 bases, with 16 bases left between them. The germline CDR1 and CDR2 sequences are KGHSH and LQKENI. CDR3 amino acids: CASSPNGARKEKLFF. The CDR3 DNA sequence: TGTGCCAGCTCACCGAACGGGGCGCGTAAAGAAAAACTGTTTTTT.

This clonotype rates as medium-sized. The rearrangement uses TRBV7-6 and TRBJ2-7; 9 nucleotides line up with TRBD2. V lost 2 bases to trimming and J lost 3 bases; unmatched junction nucleotides: 8. CDR3 length equals 16 residues. CDR1 and CDR2 (germline): SGHVS, FNYEAQ. In DNA, the CDR3 is TGTGCCAGCAGCTTAAGGTTTAGCGGGAGAGTCTACGAGCAGTACTTC. It codes for CASSLRFSGRVYEQYF.

This clonotype is deemed medium-sized (0.01 to 0.1%). The chain has TRBV11-3 and TRBJ1-6; D is undetermined. The germline CDR1 and CDR2 sequences are SGHNT and YENEEA. There are 14 residues in the CDR3. The V end was cut by 4 bases, the J end by 10 bases, with 14 bases between. This CDR3 is CASSSFGEPSPLHF. CDR3 DNA sequence: TGTGCCAGCAGCTCCTTTGGAGAACCATCACCCCTCCACTTT. Using reference TRBV11-3 and TRBJ1-6 for the parts outside the CDR3, the full variable domain is EAGVVQSPRYKIIEKKQPVAFWCNPISGHNTLYWYLQNLGQGPELLIRYENEEAVDDSQLPKDRFSAERLKGVDSTLKIQPAELGDSAVYLCASSSFGEPSPLHFGNGTRLTVT.

This clonotype is medium-sized. The chain joins TRBV20-1 to TRBJ2-7; D unclear. CDR1 DFQATT and CDR2 SNEGSKA come from the germline V gene (reference sequence). CDR3 length: 11 amino acids. In DNA, the CDR3 is TGCAGCGGGCGCGGCCTGGGAGAGCAGTACTTC. Its translation: CSGRGLGEQYF.

The chain carries TRBV2 and TRBJ1-2; no clear D gene. V was cut by 2 bases and J by 2 bases, with 9 bases left in between. This CDR3 comprises 14 residues. Germline assignment: CDR1 SNHLY and CDR2 FYNNEI. For the CDR3, the DNA is TGTGCCAGCAGTGAACAGGCGAGAAACTATGGCTACACCTTC. This codes for CASSEQARNYGYTF. Full variable domain (remainder filled in from reference TRBV2 and TRBJ1-2): EPEVTQTPSHQVTQMGQEVILRCVPISNHLYFYWYRQILGQKVEFLVSFYNNEISEKSEIFDDQFSVERPDGSNFTLKIRSTKLEDSAMYFCASSEQARNYGYTFGSGTRLTVV.

For this clonotype: This may come from a read error, since a much larger clone is one base off. The rearrangement joins TRBV20-1 to TRBJ1-2, with 10 nucleotides matching TRBD1. The CDR3 has 13 residues. The V gene's germline CDR1 is DFQATT and CDR2 SNEGSKA (reference sequence). This CDR3 reads CSARTGGPYGYAF. The CDR3 region has the DNA TGCAGTGCTAGGACAGGGGGCCCCTATGGCTACGCCTTC.

The gene calls are TRBV6-1 and TRBJ2-7, with D possibly matching TRBD1 (6 bases). Germline V gene data show CDR1 as MNHNS and CDR2 as SASEGT. This CDR3 spans 13 amino acids. V was clipped by 6 bases and J by 3 bases, with 12 bases between them. CDR3 in amino acids: CASSFGQYYEQYF. CDR3 DNA sequence: TGTGCCAGCAGCTTTGGACAGTACTACGAGCAGTACTTC.

In its sample, this clonotype was seen many times. V is TRBV5-4 and J is TRBJ1-2; TRBD1 matches at 7 bases. V gave up 4 bases and J gave up 6 bases; unmatched junction bases: 12. This CDR3 spans 15 amino acids. The germline V gene encodes CDR1 SGHNT and CDR2 YYREEE (reference sequence). The CDR3 here is CASSPETGLGHGYTF. The CDR3 DNA is TGTGCCAGCAGCCCGGAGACAGGGCTTGGTCATGGCTACACCTTC.

Turning to this clonotype: This may arise from a read error, as a much more abundant clone is one base away. The CDR3 region is CSAPWQPETHYF. The CDR3 DNA reads as TGCAGTGCTCCATGGCAACCAGAGACCCATTACTTC. V usage is TRBV20-1 and J usage is TRBJ2-5; no clear D gene. From germline, CDR1 is DFQATT and CDR2 SNEGSKA (reference sequence). CDR3 length equals 12 residues.

This clonotype appeared many times. The chain is built from TRBV30 and TRBJ1-2; 7 positions agree with TRBD1. CDR1 GTSNPN and CDR2 SVGIG come from the germline V gene (reference sequence). Losses at the gene ends were 5 bases for V and 7 bases for J; bases not matched to a gene: 16. The CDR3 is made up of 15 amino acids. Here the CDR3 reads CAWETPTAGGLGYTF. The CDR3 DNA follows: TGTGCCTGGGAAACTCCGACCGCAGGGGGTCTTGGCTACACCTTC. Complete variable domain (other parts from reference TRBV30 and TRBJ1-2): SQTIHQWPATLVQPVGSPLSLECTVEGTSNPNLYWYRQAAGRGLQLLFYSVGIGQISSEVPQNLSASRPQDRQFILSSKKLLLSDSGFYLCAWETPTAGGLGYTFGSGTRLTVV.

This clonotype came up many times. For the CDR3, the DNA is TGTGCCAGCAGCGCTCCCCCCCGACAAGAGACCCAGTACTTC. As protein: CASSAPPRQETQYF. This chain connects TRBV5-6 to TRBJ2-5; D uncertain. Between the trimmed V and J ends, which lost 4 bases and 2 bases, there was a span of 12 bases. The length of the CDR3 is 14 residues. The V gene's germline CDR1 is SGHDT and CDR2 YYEEEE.

This clonotype is labeled medium-sized (0.01 to 0.1%). The V and J genes are TRBV20-1 and TRBJ2-7, with a possible D match to TRBD1 (6 bases). Per the germline V gene, CDR1 is DFQATT and CDR2 is SNEGSKA (reference sequence). The germline V and J ends were trimmed by 4 bases and 3 bases, with 19 bases remaining between them. The CDR3 is 15 residues long. CDR3 protein: CSATLPQGQSYEQYF. CDR3 sequence (DNA): TGCAGTGCTACCCTCCCACAGGGTCAAAGCTACGAGCAGTACTTC.

As regards this clonotype: A read error may be the cause here, since a much bigger clone is one base away. This chain joins TRBV28 and TRBJ2-5; D not resolved. The germline V gene has CDR1 MDHEN and CDR2 SYDVKM. This CDR3 has 11 residues. The CDR3 DNA is TGTGCCAGAAGTTTAGAAGAGACCCAGTACTTC. Translating it yields CARSLEETQYF.

This clonotype came up many times. The rearrangement uses TRBV6-6 and TRBJ2-7; D might be TRBD2 (5 bases). The germline CDR1 and CDR2 sequences are MNHNY and SVGAGI (reference sequence). V gave up 2 bases and J gave up 2 bases, with 13 bases separating them. This CDR3 is 15 amino acids long. CDR3 in DNA: TGTGCCAGCAGTTACGATGAGGGTAGGGCCTACGAGCAGTACTTC. It yields the protein CASSYDEGRAYEQYF.

The table lists this clonotype with many counts. The CDR3 nucleotides are TGTGCCATCAGTGAGTCGTCGGTTGGGAGCACTGAAGCTTTCTTT. This encodes CAISESSVGSTEAFF. The rearrangement joins TRBV10-3 to TRBJ1-1; D gene ambiguous. V dropped 0 bases and J dropped 4 bases, with 12 bases sitting between them. Germline V CDR1 and CDR2: ENHRY, SYGVKD. This CDR3 is built from 15 residues.

This clonotype is deemed medium-sized. The V and J genes are TRBV5-1 and TRBJ2-3, with D maybe TRBD1 (7 bases). Trimming cost V 6 bases and J 3 bases, with 20 bases left between them. Germline CDR1 is SGHRS and CDR2 is YFSETQ. The CDR3 has 16 amino acids. The CDR3 DNA reads TGCGCCAGCATGGTCAGGGGGGCCGGCACAACAGATACGCAGTATTTT. Amino acids: CASMVRGAGTTDTQYF.

V gene TRBV20-1 combines with J gene TRBJ2-7; possibly TRBD1 for D (6 bases). The V gene lost 6 bases and the J gene lost 4 bases, with 19 bases spanning the gap. The CDR3 totals 14 residues. Germline V CDR1 and CDR2: DFQATT, SNEGSKA (reference sequence). In DNA form, the CDR3 reads TGCAGTGCCAGAACATTGGACAGAGGTTACGAGCAGTACTTC. Protein product: CSARTLDRGYEQYF.

This clonotype was recorded at least ten times. The gene calls are TRBV7-2 and TRBJ1-2, with TRBD1 matching over 8 bases. Trimming took 4 bases from V and 2 from J; bases not matched to a gene: 3. From germline, CDR1 is SGHTA and CDR2 FQGNSA. The CDR3 runs to 14 residues. For the CDR3, the DNA is TGTGCCAGCAGCTGGGGACAGGAGAACTATGGCTACACCTTC. Its translation is CASSWGQENYGYTF.

There are many counts of this clonotype. CDR3 amino acids: CASSLVWGPTEAFF. The CDR3 DNA is TGTGCCAGCAGTTTAGTGTGGGGTCCCACTGAAGCTTTCTTT. The rearrangement joins TRBV12-3 or TRBV12-4 to TRBJ1-1, with D unresolved. V lost 1 base and J lost 4, with 10 bases in between. The CDR3 sequence is 14 residues long.

This clonotype was detected only a few times. The rearrangement links TRBV6-1 to TRBJ2-7; 12 positions match TRBD2. Trimming at V came to 8 bases and at J to 4 bases, leaving 6 bases not matched to a gene. The CDR3 is made up of 14 amino acids. Germline V gives CDR1 MNHNS, CDR2 SASEGT. In DNA, the CDR3 is TGTGCCAGCGAGAGACTAGCGGGAGCTTACGAGCAGTACTTC. Translated: CASERLAGAYEQYF.

This clonotype was observed at least ten times. CDR3 amino acids: CASSPHVSGNTIYF. The CDR3 DNA follows: TGTGCCAGCAGCCCCCACGTCTCTGGAAACACCATATATTTT. The V call is TRBV11-2, the J call TRBJ1-3; no firm D call. The CDR3 sequence is 14 residues long. Deletions cut 5 bases from V and 0 bases from J, with 8 bases between. Looked up from germline, CDR1 is SGHAT and CDR2 is FQNNGV.

To note about this clonotype: The junction and the germline gene differ at one end; a read error may be behind it. The V and J genes are TRBV10-3 and TRBJ1-1; TRBD1 aligns across 8 bases. The germline V gene encodes CDR1 ENHRY and CDR2 SYGVKD. The CDR3 spans 14 residues. The CDR3 protein is CAITPTDRDTESFF. The CDR3 coding sequence is TGTGCCATCACTCCGACGGACAGGGACACTGAATCTTTCTTT.

Points on this clonotype: Its ends do not fully match the called genes, so a read error is possible. The chain couples TRBV5-1 to TRBJ1-4, with D uncertain. The CDR3 covers 14 residues. From germline, CDR1 is SGHRS and CDR2 YFSETQ. The CDR3 nucleotides are TGTGCCAGCAGCCTTCAGACAACTAATGAAAAACTGTTTTTT. Translating it yields CASSLQTTNEKLFF.

V and J are TRBV4-1 and TRBJ1-2; D gene unclear. Germline CDR1 MGHRA, CDR2 YSYEKL. The CDR3 is 15 amino acids. Trimming took 0 bases from V and 3 from J, leaving 11 bases between them. The CDR3 bases are TGCGCCAGCAGCCAAGATTACGGGTTAGACTATGGCTACACCTTC. It codes for CASSQDYGLDYGYTF.

Ten or more counts support this clonotype. V gene TRBV28 combines with J gene TRBJ2-7; 10 bases are a match to TRBD2. This CDR3 region has 14 residues. Germline lookup yields CDR1 MDHEN and CDR2 SYDVKM. The ends lost 4 bases at V and 7 bases at J; junction bases unmatched: 7. The CDR3: CASSYGAGGREQYF. CDR3 nucleotides: TGTGCCAGCAGTTACGGAGCGGGAGGGAGGGAGCAGTACTTC. Variable domain in full (rest from reference TRBV28 and TRBJ2-7): DVKVTQSSRYLVKRTGEKVFLECVQDMDHENMFWYRQDPGLGLRLIYFSYDVKMKEKGDIPEGYSVSREKKERFSLILESASTNQTSMYLCASSYGAGGREQYFGPGTRLTVT.

On this clonotype: A read error may be the cause here, since a much bigger clone is one base away. No conserved phenylalanine or tryptophan ends this CDR3, so it is likely a read error. This chain links TRBV28 with TRBJ1-5; 9 nucleotides align to TRBD1. The germline V gene has CDR1 MDHEN and CDR2 SYDVKM. The CDR3 length is 16 residues. Trimming removed 4 bases from V and 6 bases from J; junction bases left unmatched: 10. CDR3 sequence (DNA): TGTGCCAGCAGTTCATCCGGGACAGGGTCCTTTCAGCCCCAGCATCTT. It translates to CASSSSGTGSFQPQHL.

This clonotype was counted ten times or more. The chain has TRBV29-1 and TRBJ1-1; possible D gene TRBD1, 6 bases. Between the trimmed V and J ends, which lost 7 bases and 1 base, there was a span of 10 bases. The CDR3 runs to 12 residues. CDR1 is SQVTM and CDR2 is ANQGSEA in the germline V gene. The CDR3 DNA sequence: TGCAGCGCAGGGGCCAGGAACACTGAAGCTTTCTTT. Protein product: CSAGARNTEAFF.

A note on this clonotype: This clone may be a read error of a much larger clone one base away. V is TRBV7-3 and J is TRBJ1-2; TRBD1 matches 12 bases. Germline V lookup: CDR1 SGHTA, CDR2 FQGTGA. The CDR3 consists of 15 residues. The CDR3 is CASNLTGQGATGYTF. CDR3 coding DNA: TGTGCCAGCAACTTAACGGGACAGGGGGCGACTGGCTACACCTTC.